The TCR beta chain under discussion was sequenced for a study of blood T cell repertoires in COVID-19. Study context: Samples taken during acute and convalescent COVID-19 were collected in the United States, Italy and Spain. PBMCs, B-cell-depleted T cells, or T cells were the source of the cDNA or gDNA that made up the material.

This clone was seen a few times. There are 15 residues in the CDR3. Germline V gene sequence: CDR1 LNHDA, CDR2 SQIVND (reference sequence). V shed 3 bases and J shed 5 bases, with 14 bases lying between them. The authors' processing: The assay estimated nucleated cells by amplifying reference gene primers. Libraries were prepared by immunoSEQ multiplex PCR; TCRdb keeps only in-frame clonotypes and omits some of them. V and J calls and clone size come straight from that table; D and trimming were deduced from the DNA. Among about 60,000 clones listed, roughly nine tenths were seen once. The chain has TRBV19 and TRBJ1-5; D may be TRBD1 (6 bases). The sequenced sample was peripheral blood. The source of this sequence is a human donor in a cohort sampled during active COVID-19. The DNA of the CDR3 is TGTGCCAGTAGTATTAGTGGGACAACCCATCAGCCCCAGCATTTT. This translates into CASSISGTTHQPQHF.